Sequencing of this T cell receptor (beta chain) was carried out in a study of T-cell memory formation after mild COVID-19. Whole-study results and caveats: Researchers report contracting CD4+ clones mostly in CM and EM, with CD8+ clones in EMRA.

TCRdb redid the calling of the 5' RACE reads with MiXCR, one entry per CDR3 protein. The repertoire holds about 290,000 distinct CDR3 sequences, with about a sixth as singletons. Trimming shortened V by 5 bases and J by 6 bases, and 17 bases separated the two germline ends. The germline V gene encodes CDR1 SNHLY and CDR2 FYNNEI. This CDR3 is built from 14 residues. This clonotype was observed a few times. Its antigen is undetermined. The clonotype was recovered from a man in his late teens or twenties who had mild COVID-19 (a few samples of this study predate the infection). Cell type and time point are not known. Material for sequencing was PBMCs or a T cell subset sorted from them (not recorded which). The chain has TRBV2 and TRBJ2-7, with D perhaps TRBD1 or TRBD2 (5 bases each). The CDR3 sequence: CASSTGTPDSEQYV. In DNA, the CDR3 is TGTGCCAGCAGTACCGGGACCCCAGACAGCGAGCAGTACGTC.